These T cell receptor beta chains were read from a single sample in a study of Ad26.COV2.S vaccination and SARS-CoV-2 variants. Sequencing was performed with immunoSEQ multiplex PCR; in TCRdb, only in-frame clones are kept and a portion is missing. The table has around 370,000 clones, about 90% seen once. The source material was peripheral blood, sampled after recovery from COVID-19. The receptor source for this set is a human donor who had recovered from COVID-19. Each CDR3 is given with its conserved first and last residue. A D gene is named only where the DNA matches it firmly. Not every row has a clone size; where given, it reads once, few, many or a size class.

v_gene	d_gene	len	j_gene	abundance	CDR3nt	CDR3aa
TRBV29-1	-	10	TRBJ1-1	-	TGCAGCGCAATTGACAGGTGGGCTTTCTTT	CSAIDRWAFF
TRBV7-2	TRBD1	14	TRBJ2-5	-	TGTGCCAGCAGCCCCGACAGGGTCCAAGAGACCCAGTACTTC	CASSPDRVQETQYF
TRBV27	-	13	TRBJ1-3	-	TGTGCCAGCAGGGGGCCGGGAGGAAACACCATATATTTT	CASRGPGGNTIYF
TRBV9	TRBD2	14	TRBJ2-3	-	TGTGCCAGCAGCGCCAGCGGGGGGGTGGATACGCAGTATTTT	CASSASGGVDTQYF
TRBV10-1	TRBD2	14	TRBJ2-1	-	TGCGCCAGCAGCCGGGCGGGAGGTTACAATGAGCAGTTCTTC	CASSRAGGYNEQFF
TRBV7-2	-	17	TRBJ1-3	-	TGTGCCAGCAGCTTAGGGGTGTTGCGGGGCTCTGGAAACACCATATATTTT	CASSLGVLRGSGNTIYF
TRBV11-3	TRBD1	16	TRBJ1-2	-	TGTGCCAGCAGTTACAATACCGGGACAGGTGTCTATGGCTACACCTTC	CASSYNTGTGVYGYTF
TRBV5-5	-	12	TRBJ1-1	-	TGTGCCAGCAGCTTCCCGGTGGGTCAGGCTTTCTTT	CASSFPVGQAFF
TRBV6-2/TRBV6-3	TRBD1	15	TRBJ1-1	-	TGTGCCAGCAGACCTACACAGGGGGCGAACACTGAAGCTTTCTTT	CASRPTQGANTEAFF
TRBV4-1	-	16	TRBJ1-1	-	TGCGCCAGCAGCCCCCCCCAGGTGAGGACAGCTTCAGAAGCTTTCTTT	CASSPPQVRTASEAFF
TRBV6-5	-	14	TRBJ1-2	-	TGTGCCAGCAGGGAGGGGGGGGCCCACTATGGCTACACCTTC	CASREGGAHYGYTF
TRBV2	-	15	TRBJ1-2	-	TGTGCCAGCAGTGAAACGAAGGGGCGCTTATATGGCTACACCTTC	CASSETKGRLYGYTF
TRBV5-4	-	15	TRBJ1-1	-	TGTGCCAGCAGCCCCGGGGGGAGCCGGAACACTGAAGCTTTCTTT	CASSPGGSRNTEAFF
TRBV2	-	13	TRBJ1-2	-	TGTGCCAGCAGTGAAATGTCGAACTATGGCTACACCTTC	CASSEMSNYGYTF
TRBV10-2	-	12	TRBJ2-1	-	TGCGCCAGCATAGGGAGGAACAATGAGCAGTTCTTC	CASIGRNNEQFF
TRBV5-4	-	13	TRBJ2-2	-	TGTGCCAGCAGCTTGCTAGGGACCGGGGAGCTGTTTTTT	CASSLLGTGELFF
TRBV7-3	TRBD1	13	TRBJ2-2	-	TGTGCCAGCAGCCCACAGGGGACCGGGGAGCTGTTTTTT	CASSPQGTGELFF
TRBV7-2	TRBD1	17	TRBJ2-2	-	TGTGCCAGCAGCTTACTGTTGGACAGGGGGCGGGACGGGGAGCTGTTTTTT	CASSLLLDRGRDGELFF
TRBV3-1/TRBV3-2	-	12	TRBJ2-1	-	TGTGCCAGCAGCCACGGACTAAATGAGCAGTTCTTC	CASSHGLNEQFF
TRBV5-1	-	17	TRBJ1-4	once	TGCGCCAGCAGCTTATCCCAGGGGAGTGCAACTAATGAAAAACTGTTTTTT	CASSLSQGSATNEKLFF
TRBV3-1/TRBV3-2	TRBD2	16	TRBJ2-5	-	TGTGCCAGCAGCCGGACTAGCGGGGGTACCGGAGAGACCCAGTACTTC	CASSRTSGGTGETQYF
TRBV12-3/TRBV12-4	-	13	TRBJ1-1	-	TGTGCCAGCAGCCAGTCCCGGGACACTGAAGCTTTCTTT	CASSQSRDTEAFF
TRBV13	-	14	TRBJ2-3	once	TGTGCCAGCAGCTACGGTGTGGGTGCAGATACGCAGTATTTT	CASSYGVGADTQYF
TRBV6-5	TRBD2	15	TRBJ2-1	-	TGTGCCAGCAGTCCGCTCAGACTAGCTACGAATGAGCAGTTCTTC	CASSPLRLATNEQFF
TRBV7-2	-	19	TRBJ2-5	-	TGTGCCAGCAGCTTAGCGCGTCTCACGCTTTCGGGAATCAAAGAGACCCAGTACTTC	CASSLARLTLSGIKETQYF
TRBV9	TRBD1	15	TRBJ1-2	-	TGTGCCAGCAGCGCAGTGACAGGGGTGGACTATGGCTACACCTTC	CASSAVTGVDYGYTF
TRBV5-1	-	15	TRBJ2-3	-	TGCGCCAGCAGCTTGGTTGGGCAGGGCCCAGATACGCAGTATTTT	CASSLVGQGPDTQYF
TRBV5-1	TRBD1	14	TRBJ2-7	-	TGCGCCAGCAGCCGGGACAGAAGTTCCTACGAGCAGTACTTC	CASSRDRSSYEQYF
TRBV5-1	-	14	TRBJ1-5	-	TGCGCCAGCAGCTTGGAGGGGGGCGTGGAGCCCCAGCATTTT	CASSLEGGVEPQHF
TRBV28	-	14	TRBJ1-2	few	TGTGCCAGCAGTTTATTAGGGGCCCCGGATGGCTACACCTTC	CASSLLGAPDGYTF
TRBV15	-	14	TRBJ2-3	-	TGTGCCACCAGGTTGGGGGGTAGTAAGGGTACGCAGTATTTT	CATRLGGSKGTQYF
TRBV20-1	-	11	TRBJ2-7	-	TGCAGTGTCACTCAGGGGAACGAGCAGTACTTC	CSVTQGNEQYF
TRBV7-9	-	14	TRBJ2-1	-	TGTGCCAGCGTGCCCGGACACCTCAACAATGAGCAGTTCTTC	CASVPGHLNNEQFF
TRBV29-1	TRBD2	15	TRBJ2-3	-	TGCAGCGTGAGAGGACTAGCGGGTAGCACAGATACGCAGTATTTT	CSVRGLAGSTDTQYF
TRBV10-1	-	16	TRBJ2-2	-	TGCGCCAGCAGTCCGTCAGTAGTCGCGAACACCGGGGAGCTGTTTTTT	CASSPSVVANTGELFF
TRBV19	-	11	TRBJ2-7	once	TGTGCCACCCGGACCATTTACGAGCAGTACTTC	CATRTIYEQYF
TRBV27	-	13	TRBJ1-1	-	TGTGCCAGCAGCCCCGGACGTGGCCCTGAAGCTTTCTTT	CASSPGRGPEAFF
TRBV5-8	TRBD1	16	TRBJ2-5	-	TGTGCCAGCAGCTTGGGGGACAGCGCGCTAAAAGAGACCCAGTACTTC	CASSLGDSALKETQYF
TRBV5-6	TRBD1	13	TRBJ2-3	-	TGTGCCAGCAGCACGGACAGGGCAGATACGCAGTATTTT	CASSTDRADTQYF
TRBV19	-	12	TRBJ2-2	-	TGTGCCAGTACCATTACCACCGGGGAGCTGTTTTTT	CASTITTGELFF
TRBV9	TRBD2	15	TRBJ2-1	-	TGTGCCAGCAGCTTTAGCGGGGGGGCCGGGAATGAGCAGTTCTTC	CASSFSGGAGNEQFF
TRBV9	TRBD2	15	TRBJ2-1	-	TGTGCCAGCAGCCAATGGACTAGCGGGGACAATGAGCAGTTCTTC	CASSQWTSGDNEQFF
TRBV6-5	-	11	TRBJ2-5	-	TGTGCCAGCATCAGGGGGGGGGCCCAGTACTTC	CASIRGGAQYF
TRBV7-9	TRBD2	15	TRBJ2-7	-	TGTGCCAGCAGCCCCGGTGTAGCGGGGTCCTACGAGCAGTACTTC	CASSPGVAGSYEQYF
TRBV5-5	TRBD1	17	TRBJ2-2	-	TGTGCCAGCACCCTTGATACCGGGACAGGAGACACCGGGGAGCTGTTTTTT	CASTLDTGTGDTGELFF
TRBV5-4	TRBD1	14	TRBJ2-7	-	TGTGCCAGCAGCTTGGGGGGGACAGGGGTAACGCAGTACTTC	CASSLGGTGVTQYF
TRBV5-4	-	16	TRBJ1-1	-	TGTGCCAGCAGCTTGGCCACTGCCAGCTTGAACACTGAAGCTTTCTTT	CASSLATASLNTEAFF
TRBV4-1	-	14	TRBJ2-5	-	TGCGCCAGCAGCCAAGGGTCGGGGAAAGAGACCCAGTACTTC	CASSQGSGKETQYF